The clone carrying this T cell receptor (beta chain) was picked up one time. The junction had 8 bases not matched to a gene; V was cut back by 11 bases and J by 0 bases. This CDR3 comprises 15 residues. Germline CDR1 and CDR2: LNHDA and SQIVND (reference sequence). These data come from a study of cytomegalovirus exposure and HLA in healthy donors. A multiplex PCR was run with 60 Vbeta primers and 13 Jbeta primers. The data were produced by immunoSEQ multiplex PCR, yet TCRdb's version contains in-frame clones alone and is incomplete. The repertoire holds under 200,000 clones, with roughly 76% as singletons.

The sequence came from a woman between 50 and 59 years old in good health and CMV-seronegative. V usage is TRBV19 and J usage is TRBJ1-2; 11 bases map to TRBD1. Source material: PBMCs. CDR3 sequence: CAALDRGQANYGYTF. The CDR3 DNA sequence: TGTGCCGCCCTGGACAGGGGGCAAGCTAACTATGGCTACACCTTC.